The 28 T cell receptor beta chains presented below share a single source sample, sequenced in a study of blood T cell repertoires in COVID-19. Here immunoSEQ multiplex PCR was the method, and the copy in TCRdb shows in-frame clones only, minus some. The sample records roughly 15,000 clones, 70% to 90% being singletons. The sequencing sample was made of peripheral blood. Receptors were obtained from a man between 65 and 85 years old in a cohort sampled during active COVID-19.

The J gene is TRBJ2-3, the V gene TRBV13, with 11 positions matching TRBD1. CDR3 length: 16 residues. CDR1 and CDR2 from the germline V gene are PRHDT and FYEKMQ (reference sequence). V dropped 4 bases and J dropped 6; count of bases not matched to a gene: 9. CDR3 region: CASSSSGQGAPDTQYF. CDR3 bases: TGTGCCAGCAGCTCCTCCGGACAGGGGGCTCCCGATACGCAGTATTTT. The full variable domain, its missing parts supplied by reference TRBV13 and TRBJ2-3, is AAGVIQSPRHLIKEKRETATLKCYPIPRHDTVYWYQQGPGQDPQFLISFYEKMQSDKGSIPDRFSAQQFSDYHSELNMSSLELGDSALYFCASSSSGQGAPDTQYFGPGTRLTVL.

The J gene is TRBJ2-1, the V gene TRBV6-5; 7 nucleotides line up with TRBD2. V shed 3 bases and J 8 bases; nucleotides not matched to a gene: 10. This CDR3 comprises 15 residues. Germline V gene data show CDR1 as MNHEY and CDR2 as SVGAGI. CDR3 DNA: TGTGCCAGCAGTTATCAGGGAGGGCCCTCCTATGAGCAGTTCTTC. It encodes CASSYQGGPSYEQFF.

DNA of the CDR3: TGCGCCAGCAGCTCGGGTGTACTCTACGAGCAGTACTTC. Protein: CASSSGVLYEQYF. The chain recombines TRBV5-1 with TRBJ2-7; unclear D gene. Germline V lookup: CDR1 SGHRS, CDR2 YFSETQ. This CDR3 contains 13 residues. Deletions cut 3 bases from V and 3 bases from J, with 10 bases between. The full variable domain, rest sourced from reference TRBV5-1 and TRBJ2-7, is KAGVTQTPRYLIKTRGQQVTLSCSPISGHRSVSWYQQTPGQGLQFLFEYFSETQRNKGNFPGRFSGRQFSNSRSEMNVSTLELGDSALYLCASSSGVLYEQYFGPGTRLTVT.

The gene calls are TRBV6-5 and TRBJ2-7; 10 positions agree with TRBD1. Looked up from germline, CDR1 is MNHEY and CDR2 is SVGAGI. The CDR3 covers 14 residues. The ends lost 5 bases at V and 0 bases at J; junction bases unmatched: 1. This CDR3 reads CASSRTGGSYEQYF. The CDR3 region has the DNA TGTGCCAGCAGTCGGACAGGGGGCTCCTACGAGCAGTACTTC.

CDR3 amino acids: CASSKRRGDTEAFF. The DNA of the CDR3 is TGTGCCAGCAGCAAGCGACGGGGGGACACTGAAGCTTTCTTT. The V call is TRBV9, the J call TRBJ1-1, with a possible D match to TRBD1 (5 bases). V was pared by 4 bases and J by 3 bases, with 13 bases between. CDR1 and CDR2 (germline): SGDLS, YYNGEE. CDR3 size: 14 residues. The complete variable domain, with remaining parts taken from reference TRBV9 and TRBJ1-1, reads DSGVTQTPKHLITATGQRVTLRCSPRSGDLSVYWYQQSLDQGLQFLIQYYNGEERAKGNILERFSAQQFPDLHSELNLSSLELGDSALYFCASSKRRGDTEAFFGQGTRLTVV.

V is TRBV4-1 and J is TRBJ1-5, with 7 positions matching TRBD1. This CDR3 comprises 15 residues. J gave up 2 bases and V 1 base, and 2 bases lay outside the gene matches. The germline V gene encodes CDR1 MGHRA and CDR2 YSYEKL. In DNA, the CDR3 is TGCGCCAGCAGCCAAGGACAGGGACGCAATCAGCCCCAGCATTTT. This gives the protein CASSQGQGRNQPQHF.

V usage is TRBV6-5 and J usage is TRBJ2-3, with D perhaps matching TRBD2 (6 bases). The CDR3 totals 14 residues. Trimming shortened V by 6 bases and J by 2 bases, and 12 bases separated the two germline ends. CDR1 is MNHEY, CDR2 SVGAGI, per germline. CDR3 DNA sequence: TGTGCCAGCAGCCGGGACTGGGCCACAGATACGCAGTATTTT. This gives the protein CASSRDWATDTQYF.

The chain couples TRBV10-1 to TRBJ2-7, with D perhaps TRBD1 (6 bases). Germline lookup yields CDR1 WNHNN and CDR2 SYGVQD (reference sequence). Trimming shortened V by 6 bases and J by 5 bases, and 11 bases separated the two germline ends. The CDR3 is 12 residues long. This chain's CDR3 is CASSRTGNEQYF. As DNA, the CDR3 is TGCGCCAGCAGCCGTACAGGGAACGAGCAGTACTTC.

The chain joins TRBV10-1 to TRBJ2-1, with 9 bases identical to TRBD2. Germline values: CDR1 WNHNN, CDR2 SYGVQD (reference sequence). After removal of 0 bases from V and 4 bases from J, the junction contained 1 base not matched to a gene. The CDR3 spans 15 residues. For the CDR3, the DNA is TGCGCCAGCAGTGAGTCGAGCGGGGGGTACAATGAGCAGTTCTTC. It is translated as CASSESSGGYNEQFF.

The V gene is TRBV5-1, the J gene TRBJ2-5; the D is unclear. Trimming took off 6 bases at V and 0 bases at J, with 12 bases between the two ends. CDR1 and CDR2 from the germline V gene are SGHRS and YFSETQ. This CDR3 contains 14 residues. CDR3 sequence (DNA): TGCGCCAGCAACCCGCCGGGTTACCAAGAGACCCAGTACTTC. Translating it yields CASNPPGYQETQYF.

The rearrangement joins TRBV5-5 to TRBJ1-3, with D hard to call. The CDR3 runs to 13 residues. The V and J ends lost 0 bases and 3 bases respectively, with 4 bases between them. Germline loops: CDR1 SGHKS, CDR2 YYEKEE (reference sequence). The CDR3 is CASSLGYGNTIYF. CDR3 DNA: TGTGCCAGCAGCTTGGGTTATGGAAACACCATATATTTT.

The chain carries TRBV18 and TRBJ2-3, with TRBD2 matching over 8 bases. V was pared by 5 bases and J by 2 bases, with 12 bases of the junction left unmatched. The CDR3 is 17 amino acids. CDR1 is KGHSH, CDR2 LQKENI, per germline. CDR3 residues: CASSKPRAGAVTDTQYF. As DNA, the CDR3 is TGTGCCAGCTCAAAGCCCCGAGCGGGAGCGGTCACAGATACGCAGTATTTT.

The chain joins TRBV30 to TRBJ2-1, with 12 bases lining up with TRBD2. CDR3 length: 13 residues. Germline V CDR1 and CDR2: GTSNPN, SVGIG (reference sequence). V lost 5 bases and J lost 9; bases outside the gene matches: 5. In DNA form, the CDR3 reads TGTGCCTGGGCTAGCGGGAGGGCCTTTGAGCAGTTCTTC. Its protein product is CAWASGRAFEQFF. Looking up the rest from reference TRBV30 and TRBJ2-1 gives the full variable domain: SQTIHQWPATLVQPVGSPLSLECTVEGTSNPNLYWYRQAAGRGLQLLFYSVGIGQISSEVPQNLSASRPQDRQFILSSKKLLLSDSGFYLCAWASGRAFEQFFGPGTRLTVL.

The chain is built from TRBV9 and TRBJ2-5; D is possibly TRBD2 (5 bases). The CDR3 consists of 13 residues. CDR1 and CDR2 from the germline V gene are SGDLS and YYNGEE. Trimming took off 3 bases at V and 5 bases at J, with 11 bases between the two ends. The CDR3 here is CASSGLARETQYF. In DNA, the CDR3 is TGTGCCAGCAGCGGGCTAGCCAGGGAGACCCAGTACTTC.

The genes are TRBV5-4 and TRBJ1-6, with 8 bases matching TRBD1. The CDR3 has 16 amino acids. J gave up 8 bases and V 3 bases, and 10 bases lay outside the gene matches. Looked up from germline, CDR1 is SGHNT and CDR2 is YYREEE (reference sequence). CDR3 coding DNA: TGTGCCAGCAGCTCGGGACAGGACGACCCATATTCACCCCTCCACTTT. It specifies CASSSGQDDPYSPLHF.

The chain combines TRBV4-2 with TRBJ2-3; D is uncertain. Looked up from germline, CDR1 is LGHNA and CDR2 is YNFKEQ. V was shortened by 5 bases and J by 1 base, with 10 bases between the two germline ends. This CDR3 region has 14 residues. The CDR3: CASSSYRGTDTQYF. As DNA, the CDR3 is TGTGCCAGCAGCTCCTACCGTGGCACAGATACGCAGTATTTT.

The gene calls are TRBV4-3 and TRBJ2-5; D gene uncertain. CDR1 and CDR2 (germline): LGHNA, YSLEER. The V gene lost 0 bases and the J gene lost 4 bases, with 9 bases spanning the gap. This CDR3 has 14 residues. As DNA, the CDR3 is TGCGCCAGCAGCCAAGATTATGGAGTAGAGACCCAGTACTTC. Its protein is CASSQDYGVETQYF.

This clone has just a few counts. The genes are TRBV30 and TRBJ2-3; unclear D gene. From germline, CDR1 is GTSNPN and CDR2 SVGIG (reference sequence). The ends were cut back, 2 bases at V and 4 bases at J, with 7 bases in the middle. CDR3 length: 12 amino acids. CDR3 sequence reads: CAWSPTPDTQYF. The CDR3 DNA sequence: TGTGCCTGGAGTCCTACTCCAGATACGCAGTATTTT.

The CDR3 region is CASTQQASDTEAFF. The CDR3 region has the DNA TGTGCCAGCACCCAACAGGCTTCGGACACTGAAGCTTTCTTT. The genes are TRBV18 and TRBJ1-1, with D perhaps matching TRBD1 (5 bases). Looked up from germline, CDR1 is KGHSH and CDR2 is LQKENI. The CDR3 contains 14 residues. Trimming stripped 8 bases from V and 3 bases from J, with 16 bases between.

The chain carries TRBV12-5 and TRBJ2-1; the D gene is possibly TRBD1 (6 bases). Germline loops: CDR1 LGHNT, CDR2 FRNRAP. V was clipped by 6 bases and J by 7 bases, with 13 bases between them. The CDR3 spans 13 residues. This CDR3 reads CASGQDSGNEQFF. In DNA, the CDR3 is TGTGCTAGTGGACAGGACAGTGGGAATGAGCAGTTCTTC.

The J gene is TRBJ1-1, the V gene TRBV29-1, with D perhaps TRBD1 (5 bases). Germline lookup yields CDR1 SQVTM and CDR2 ANQGSEA. V shed 7 bases and J shed 1 base, with 13 bases lying between them. The CDR3 is made up of 13 amino acids. The CDR3 bases are TGCAGCGCTATACTCGGACAGAACACTGAAGCTTTCTTT. It is translated as CSAILGQNTEAFF.

This chain connects TRBV15 to TRBJ1-5, with D possibly matching TRBD1 (6 bases). The V and J ends lost 5 bases and 0 bases respectively, with 17 bases between them. Germline values: CDR1 LNHNV, CDR2 YYDKDF (reference sequence). This CDR3 comprises 17 residues. The CDR3 loop reads CATSGWRTDYSNQPQHF. The DNA of the CDR3 is TGTGCCACCAGCGGATGGAGGACAGATTATAGCAATCAGCCCCAGCATTTT.

The rearrangement joins TRBV18 to TRBJ2-1; the match to TRBD2 covers 7 bases. This CDR3 is built from 12 residues. The junction had 2 bases not matched to a gene; V was cut back by 3 bases and J by 9 bases. Germline V gene sequence: CDR1 KGHSH, CDR2 LQKENI. The CDR3 is CASSPSGGEQFF. The CDR3 nucleotides read TGTGCCAGCTCACCGTCGGGGGGTGAGCAGTTCTTC.

The V and J genes are TRBV29-1 and TRBJ1-2; a weak D match, TRBD1 (6 bases). Trimming left V 5 bases short and J 6 bases short, with 19 bases between. The CDR3 totals 14 residues. Germline V CDR1 and CDR2: SQVTM, ANQGSEA. The CDR3 coding sequence is TGCAGCGTTCCCTTTCAAAACAGGGAAGATGGCTACACCTTC. Translating it yields CSVPFQNREDGYTF.

This rearrangement joins TRBV4-1 to TRBJ2-7; TRBD1 is a possible D gene (5 bases). Germline lookup yields CDR1 MGHRA and CDR2 YSYEKL. Trimming left V 0 bases short and J 3 bases short, with 15 bases between. This CDR3 has 16 amino acids. CDR3 loop: CASSQEAGQVVYEQYF. Here the CDR3 DNA reads TGCGCCAGCAGCCAAGAGGCAGGGCAGGTCGTCTACGAGCAGTACTTC.

The chain carries TRBV5-1 and TRBJ2-7; maybe TRBD1 (6 bases). This CDR3 contains 18 residues. Trimming took off 4 bases at V and 0 bases at J, with 23 bases between the two ends. The V gene's germline CDR1 is SGHRS and CDR2 YFSETQ. The CDR3 sequence is CASSIETSGQSLSYEQYF. The DNA of the CDR3 is TGCGCCAGCAGCATTGAAACCTCCGGACAGTCCCTCTCCTACGAGCAGTACTTC.

The gene calls are TRBV9 and TRBJ2-3; TRBD1 agrees at 7 bases. The length of the CDR3 is 15 residues. V was clipped by 0 bases and J by 3 bases; unmatched bases: 4. Germline values: CDR1 SGDLS, CDR2 YYNGEE. CDR3: CASSVGAGGTDTQYF. CDR3 DNA: TGTGCCAGCAGCGTAGGTGCAGGGGGAACAGATACGCAGTATTTT.

The rearrangement joins TRBV5-1 to TRBJ2-7; TRBD1 matches at 8 bases. In germline, CDR1 is SGHRS, CDR2 YFSETQ. J lost 3 bases, V lost 4 bases, and 12 bases had no gene match. The CDR3 has 16 amino acids. The chain's CDR3 is CASSPRTGRYLYEQYF. Written as DNA, the CDR3 is TGCGCCAGCAGCCCCAGGACAGGGCGGTATCTCTACGAGCAGTACTTC.